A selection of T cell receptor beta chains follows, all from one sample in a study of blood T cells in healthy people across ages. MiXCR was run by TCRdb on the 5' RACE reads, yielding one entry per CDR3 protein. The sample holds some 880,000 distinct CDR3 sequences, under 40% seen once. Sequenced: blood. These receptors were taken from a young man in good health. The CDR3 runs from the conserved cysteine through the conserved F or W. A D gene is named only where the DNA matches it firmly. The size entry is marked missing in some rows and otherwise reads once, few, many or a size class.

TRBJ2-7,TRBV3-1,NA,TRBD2,CASSRTSGGGSYNEQYF,TGTGCCAGCAGCAGGACTAGCGGGGGAGGCTCCTACAATGAGCAGTACTTC
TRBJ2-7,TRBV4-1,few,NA,CASSQDGAADYEQYF,TGCGCCAGCAGCCAAGATGGGGCAGCCGACTACGAGCAGTACTTC
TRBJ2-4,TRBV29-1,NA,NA,CSVVAGTENIQYF,TGCAGCGTTGTTGCCGGGACTGAAAACATTCAGTACTTC
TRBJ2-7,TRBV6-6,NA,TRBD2,CASSWETSGLNEQYF,TGTGCCAGCAGCTGGGAGACTAGCGGGCTCAATGAGCAGTACTTC
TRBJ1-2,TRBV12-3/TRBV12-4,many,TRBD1,CASSTIFGTGDYGYTF,TGTGCCAGCAGCACCATTTTTGGGACAGGGGACTATGGCTACACCTTC
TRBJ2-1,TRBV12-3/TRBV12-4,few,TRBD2,CASIEGLGAQNEQFF,TGTGCCAGCATTGAGGGACTAGGGGCCCAAAATGAGCAGTTCTTC
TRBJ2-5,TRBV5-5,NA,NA,CASTLPRTETQYF,TGTGCCAGCACCCTTCCCAGGACGGAGACCCAGTACTTC
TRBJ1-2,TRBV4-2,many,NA,CASSQDEPGTYTF,TGTGCCAGCAGCCAAGATGAGCCGGGTACCTACACCTTC
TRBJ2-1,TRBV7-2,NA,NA,CASSREPGTEQFF,TGTGCCAGCAGCCGGGAGCCGGGCACTGAGCAGTTCTTC
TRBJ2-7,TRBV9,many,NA,CASSVGVESYEQYF,TGTGCCAGCAGCGTAGGGGTCGAGTCCTACGAGCAGTACTTC
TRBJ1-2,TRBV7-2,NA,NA,CASSTRSRQFNYGYTF,TGTGCCAGCAGCACCCGGTCGAGACAGTTTAACTATGGCTACACCTTC
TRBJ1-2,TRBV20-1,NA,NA,CSASRGDNYGYTF,TGCAGTGCTAGCAGGGGTGATAACTATGGCTACACCTTC
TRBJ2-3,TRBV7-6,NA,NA,CASSPGRKVVTDTQYF,TGTGCCAGCAGCCCGGGACGGAAGGTAGTCACAGATACGCAGTATTTT
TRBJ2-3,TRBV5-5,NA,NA,CASSFGRGLRATDTQYF,TGTGCCAGCAGCTTCGGAAGGGGACTCCGGGCCACAGATACGCAGTATTTT
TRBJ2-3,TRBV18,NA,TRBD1,CASSPPGQQTDTQYF,TGTGCCAGCTCACCGCCGGGACAGCAGACAGATACGCAGTATTTT
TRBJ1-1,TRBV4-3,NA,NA,CASSPDAGLSEAFF,TGCGCCAGCAGCCCCGACGCGGGCCTAAGTGAAGCTTTCTTT
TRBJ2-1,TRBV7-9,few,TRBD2,CASKASGGAFYNEQFF,TGTGCCAGCAAGGCTAGCGGGGGGGCCTTCTACAATGAGCAGTTCTTC
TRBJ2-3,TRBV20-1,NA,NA,CSAAGRTDTQYF,TGCAGTGCCGCCGGGCGCACAGATACGCAGTATTTT
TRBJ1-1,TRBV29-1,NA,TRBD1,CSTGTGGLNTEAFF,TGCAGCACCGGGACAGGGGGTTTGAACACTGAAGCTTTCTTT
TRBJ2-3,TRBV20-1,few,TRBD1,CSASPGQGAGDTQYF,TGCAGTGCTTCGCCGGGACAGGGGGCAGGAGATACGCAGTATTTT
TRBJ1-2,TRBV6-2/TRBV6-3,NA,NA,CASSRTGELKVGYTF,TGTGCCAGCAGTCGAACGGGCGAGTTGAAGGTTGGCTACACCTTC
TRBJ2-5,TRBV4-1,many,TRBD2,CASSQDPRLAGDQETQYF,TGCGCCAGCAGCCAAGATCCACGACTAGCGGGGGACCAAGAGACCCAGTACTTC
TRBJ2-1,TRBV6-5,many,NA,CASGPGDFYNEQFF,TGTGCCAGTGGCCCAGGGGACTTCTACAATGAGCAGTTCTTC
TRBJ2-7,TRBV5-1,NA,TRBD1,CASSLPTGNFYEQYF,TGCGCCAGCAGCCTCCCGACAGGGAATTTTTACGAGCAGTACTTC
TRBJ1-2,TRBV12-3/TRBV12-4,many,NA,CASSFEGGYTF,TGTGCCAGCAGTTTCGAGGGTGGCTACACCTTC
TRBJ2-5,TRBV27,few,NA,CASSLVLRNPWYQETQYF,TGTGCCAGCAGTTTAGTGTTGAGGAACCCCTGGTACCAAGAGACCCAGTACTTC
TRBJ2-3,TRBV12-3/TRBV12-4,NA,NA,CASNRTAAADTQYF,TGTGCCAGCAATCGCACCGCGGCGGCAGATACGCAGTATTTT
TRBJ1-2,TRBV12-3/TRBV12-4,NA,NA,CASSPDPRRGYTF,TGTGCCAGCAGTCCCGACCCCCGGAGAGGCTACACCTTC
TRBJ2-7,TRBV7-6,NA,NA,CASSLTQVHEQYF,TGTGCCAGCAGCTTGACGCAGGTCCACGAGCAGTACTTC
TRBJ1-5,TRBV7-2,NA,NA,CPSSFRGQPQHF,TGTCCCAGCAGCTTTAGGGGCCAGCCCCAGCATTTT
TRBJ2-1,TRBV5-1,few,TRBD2,CASSPTPGGISYNEQFF,TGCGCCAGCAGCCCTACCCCCGGGGGGATCTCCTACAATGAGCAGTTCTTC
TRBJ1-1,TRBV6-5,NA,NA,CASRKQGLNTEAFF,TGTGCCAGCAGAAAACAGGGATTGAACACTGAAGCTTTCTTT
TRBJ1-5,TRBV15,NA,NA,CATSDAGDSNQPQHF,TGTGCCACCAGCGACGCAGGGGACAGCAATCAGCCCCAGCATTTT
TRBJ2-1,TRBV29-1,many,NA,CSVEDLSGDEQFF,TGCAGCGTTGAAGATCTCTCGGGGGATGAGCAGTTCTTC
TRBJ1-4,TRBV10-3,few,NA,CAISPGGTSNEKLFF,TGTGCCATCAGCCCCGGGGGGACATCTAATGAAAAACTGTTTTTT
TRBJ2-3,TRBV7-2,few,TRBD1,CASSIDRVPDTQYF,TGTGCCAGCAGCATTGACAGGGTTCCAGATACGCAGTATTTT
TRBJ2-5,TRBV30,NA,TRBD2,CAWSQVGGYQEAQYF,TGTGCCTGGAGTCAGGTGGGGGGGTACCAAGAGGCCCAGTACTTC
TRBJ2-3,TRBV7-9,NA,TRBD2,CASSHREVAGAVDTQYF,TGTGCCAGCAGCCACCGGGAAGTAGCGGGGGCTGTAGATACGCAGTATTTT
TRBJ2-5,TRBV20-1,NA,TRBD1,CSASGTGGLGQYF,TGCAGTGCTAGTGGGACAGGGGGTCTTGGGCAGTACTTC
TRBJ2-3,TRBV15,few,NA,CATSRDQASGSTDTQYF,TGTGCCACCAGCAGAGATCAGGCTAGTGGGAGCACAGATACGCAGTATTTT
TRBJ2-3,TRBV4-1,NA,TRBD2,CASSQLAGGLADTQYF,TGCGCCAGCAGCCAACTAGCGGGGGGTTTAGCAGATACGCAGTATTTT
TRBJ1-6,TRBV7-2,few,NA,CASSGSNSPLHF,TGTGCCAGCAGCGGCAGTAATTCACCCCTCCACTTT
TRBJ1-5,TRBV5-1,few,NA,CASSLDRAGTQHF,TGCGCCAGCAGCTTGGATCGGGCCGGGACCCAGCATTTT
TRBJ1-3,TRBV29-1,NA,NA,CSVERGRDSGNTIYF,TGCAGCGTTGAACGGGGGAGGGATTCTGGAAACACCATATATTTT
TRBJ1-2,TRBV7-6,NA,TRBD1,CASSQDRAGTYGYTF,TGTGCCAGCAGCCAAGACAGGGCTGGTACCTATGGCTACACCTTC